This T cell receptor (beta chain) comes out of a study of shared clonotypes between healthy human individuals. Germline loops: CDR1 SGHDT, CDR2 YYEEEE. The CDR3 has 15 amino acids. The ends lost 1 base at V and 9 bases at J; junction bases unmatched: 7. Repertoires were generated with immunoSEQ multiplex PCR, while TCRdb's copy carries only in-frame clones and drops some. The sample holds fewer than 800,000 clones, about 91% seen once. Naive CD8 populations comprised CD45RO-negative cells positively selected for CCR7, excluding terminally differentiated effector memory CD45RA+ cells. The chain recombines TRBV5-6 with TRBJ2-1; TRBD2 matches 10 bases. The sample consisted of naive CD8+ T cells sorted from blood. This clonotype was obtained from a man aged 30-40 years in good health. CDR3 in DNA: TGTGCCAGCAGCTTGTGGGATAGCGGGAGGCGTGAGCAGTTCTTC. This encodes CASSLWDSGRREQFF.